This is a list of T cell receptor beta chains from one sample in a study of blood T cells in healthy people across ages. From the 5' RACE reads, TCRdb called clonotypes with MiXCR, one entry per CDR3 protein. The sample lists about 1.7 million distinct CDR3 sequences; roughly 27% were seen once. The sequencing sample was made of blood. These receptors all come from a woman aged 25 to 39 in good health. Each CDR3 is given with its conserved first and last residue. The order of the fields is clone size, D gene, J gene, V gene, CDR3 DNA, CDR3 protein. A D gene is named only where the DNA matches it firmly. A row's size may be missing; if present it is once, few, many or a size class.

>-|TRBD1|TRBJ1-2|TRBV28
TGTGCCAGCCTCCCGGGACAGGGCAGCGGCTACACCTTC
CASLPGQGSGYTF
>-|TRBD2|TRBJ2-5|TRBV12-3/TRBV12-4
TGTGCCAGCAGTCACAAGCTAGCGGCACAAGAGACCCAGTACTTC
CASSHKLAAQETQYF
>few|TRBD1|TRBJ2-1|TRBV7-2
TGTGCCAGCAGCAAAACCCTTACAGGGGTGGGTACCTCCTACAATGAGCAGTTCTTC
CASSKTLTGVGTSYNEQFF
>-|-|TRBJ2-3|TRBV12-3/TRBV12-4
TGTGCCAGCCTAACAGGACGCCTAGATACGCAGTATTTT
CASLTGRLDTQYF
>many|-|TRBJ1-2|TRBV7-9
TGTGCCAGCAGCTCGACAGGCCCCTATGGCTACACCTTC
CASSSTGPYGYTF
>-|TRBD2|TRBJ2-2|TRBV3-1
TGTGCCAGCAGCGAGGGGACTAGTGGCACCGGGGAGCTGTTTTTT
CASSEGTSGTGELFF
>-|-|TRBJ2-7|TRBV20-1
TGCAGTGCTAGAGATAGGGACGGAAGCTCCTACGAGCAGTACTTC
CSARDRDGSSYEQYF
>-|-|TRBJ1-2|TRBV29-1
TGCAGCGTTGAAGAGAGTTGGGACTACACCTTC
CSVEESWDYTF
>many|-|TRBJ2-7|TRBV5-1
TGCGCCAGCAGTTGGTCAGGAGAGCTCTCCGAGCAGTACTTC
CASSWSGELSEQYF
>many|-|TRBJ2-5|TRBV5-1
TGCGCCAGCAGCTTGGGGCCGACTGGGGGTCAAGAGACCCAGTACTTC
CASSLGPTGGQETQYF
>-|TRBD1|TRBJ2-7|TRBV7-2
TGTGCCAGCAGCTTACCGGGACAGAGTCGCTACGAGCAGTACTTC
CASSLPGQSRYEQYF
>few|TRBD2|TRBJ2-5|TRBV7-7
TGTGCCAGCAGCTTATATAGCGGGTCTTACAATGAGCAGTACTTC
CASSLYSGSYNEQYF
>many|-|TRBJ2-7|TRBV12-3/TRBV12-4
TGTGCCAGCACGGGGAGACAGGGAGGTATAGGCTACGAGCAGTACTTC
CASTGRQGGIGYEQYF
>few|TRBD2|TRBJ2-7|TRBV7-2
TGTGCCAGCAGCTTAGACGCGAGGAGCGGGAGGCCCTCCGGCGAGCAGTACTTC
CASSLDARSGRPSGEQYF
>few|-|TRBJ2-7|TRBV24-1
TGTGCCACCAGTGATTTGAGGAACGGGGGATACGAGCAGTACTTC
CATSDLRNGGYEQYF
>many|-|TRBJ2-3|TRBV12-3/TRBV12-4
TGTGCCAGCAGTTCGCCGCCTAACCCAGATACGCAGTATTTT
CASSSPPNPDTQYF
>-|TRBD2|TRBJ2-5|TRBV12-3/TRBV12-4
TGTGCCAGCAGGGAGCGGGAGTTGGGGACCCAGTACTTC
CASRERELGTQYF
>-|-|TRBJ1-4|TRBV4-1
TGCGCCAGCAGCCAAGCAGTGGGTGCAACTAATGAAAAACTGTTTTTT
CASSQAVGATNEKLFF
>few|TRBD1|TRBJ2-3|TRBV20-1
TGCAGTGCCCCGACAGGGGGCGCCGTCACAGATACGCAGTATTTT
CSAPTGGAVTDTQYF
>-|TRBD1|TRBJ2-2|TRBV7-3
TGTGCCAGCAGCGCAGCAGCCACAGGGGTCACCGGGGAGCTGTTTTTT
CASSAAATGVTGELFF
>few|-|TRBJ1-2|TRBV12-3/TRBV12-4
TGTGCCAGCAGTTCTTGGGACGCCTTCGGGGGCTACACCTTC
CASSSWDAFGGYTF
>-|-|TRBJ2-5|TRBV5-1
TGCGCCAGCAGCTTGGCCCGGCAAGCCGAGACCCAGTACTTC
CASSLARQAETQYF
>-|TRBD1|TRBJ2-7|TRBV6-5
TGTGCCAGCCGTTACGGGCAGGGGGTCATCTACGAGCAGTACTTC
CASRYGQGVIYEQYF
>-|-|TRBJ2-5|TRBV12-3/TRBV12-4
TGTGCCAGCAGTTTAAGGCTTGGGGGGGGGGCTAGAGAGCAGTACTTC
CASSLRLGGGAREQYF
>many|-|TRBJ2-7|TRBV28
TGTGCCAGCCCCAGGGCAGGGGAGACCTACGAGCAGTACTTC
CASPRAGETYEQYF
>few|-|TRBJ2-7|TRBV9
TGTGCCAGCAGCGTAGCTGGAAGGACGGACGAGCAGTACTTC
CASSVAGRTDEQYF
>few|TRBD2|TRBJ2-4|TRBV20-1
TGCAGTGCTCCGGGACTAGCGGGGGAAAACATTCAGTACTTC
CSAPGLAGENIQYF
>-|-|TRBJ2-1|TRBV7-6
TGTGCCAGCAGCTTAGAAAGGCCGGAACCGATCTACAATGAGCAGTTCTTC
CASSLERPEPIYNEQFF
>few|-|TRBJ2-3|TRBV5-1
TGCGCCAGCAGCGAAATAGCGGCCTCGATCACAGATACGCAGTATTTT
CASSEIAASITDTQYF
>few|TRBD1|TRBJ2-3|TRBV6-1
TGTGCCAGCAGTGCCCAAACAGGGGGCGCAGGAGATACGCAGTATTTT
CASSAQTGGAGDTQYF
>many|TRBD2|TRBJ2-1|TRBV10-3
TGTGCCATCAGTGGGGCCCTAGGTAGCGGGGAGAATGAGCAGTTCTTC
CAISGALGSGENEQFF
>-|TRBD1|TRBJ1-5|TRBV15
TGTGCCACCAGCAGAGGGGACAGGGGGCTTAGTCAGCCCCAGCATTTT
CATSRGDRGLSQPQHF
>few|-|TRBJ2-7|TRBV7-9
TGTGCCGGCAGCGACACGGGTATTTACGAGCAGTACTTC
CAGSDTGIYEQYF
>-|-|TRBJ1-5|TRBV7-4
TGTGCCAGCAGCCCCAGGCCAGGACTTAGCAATCAGCCCCAGCATTTT
CASSPRPGLSNQPQHF
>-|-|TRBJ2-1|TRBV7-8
TGTGCCAGCAGCTATAGGCGGGTTGGCCCTTACAATGAGCAGTTCTTC
CASSYRRVGPYNEQFF
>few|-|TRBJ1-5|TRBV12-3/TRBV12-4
TGTGCCAGCACTAGGTCCAGGGCCAATCAGCCCCAGCATTTT
CASTRSRANQPQHF
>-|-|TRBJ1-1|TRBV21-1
TGTGCCAGCAGCAAAAACGTGGGGAGGGCGGAGAACACTGAAGCTTTCTTT
CASSKNVGRAENTEAFF
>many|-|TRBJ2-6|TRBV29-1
TGCAGCGTTGAAGTCAGGGGATCTGGGGCCAACGTCCTGACTTTC
CSVEVRGSGANVLTF